These 8 T cell receptor beta chains came from one sample sequenced in a study of shared T cell receptors in the human thymus (dated by TCRdb to the early 2020s). The library was produced with the immunoSEQ multiplex PCR assay. TCRdb holds this immuneACCESS table with in-frame rearrangements only. Some clones are missing; in checked studies, unresolved V genes explain under half, and the rest has no known cause. Counted in this sample were hundreds of thousands of clones; more than 75% of them appeared once. The top ten constitute approximately 0.011% of the sample. These same data were also listed under a study on human thymus T cells.

Sequencing was performed on thymocytes. The receptors stem from a boy less than two years old with a congenital heart defect. Donor details come from another sample of the same person, matched by shared clones.

The chain uses TRBV28 and TRBJ2-1, with D possibly TRBD1 on 6 matching bases. CDR3 length equals 14 residues. In germline, CDR1 is MDHEN, CDR2 SYDVKM. Trimming took off 8 bases at V and 8 bases at J, with 19 bases between the two ends. CDR3 sequence: CASLEDSGLDEQFF. DNA for the CDR3: TGTGCCAGCCTGGAGGACAGTGGTTTAGATGAGCAGTTCTTC. Full variable domain (outside the CDR3, taken from reference TRBV28 and TRBJ2-1): DVKVTQSSRYLVKRTGEKVFLECVQDMDHENMFWYRQDPGLGLRLIYFSYDVKMKEKGDIPEGYSVSREKKERFSLILESASTNQTSMYLCASLEDSGLDEQFFGPGTRLTVL.

The chain joins TRBV12-5 to TRBJ2-3; no reliable D call. The V gene's germline CDR1 is LGHNT and CDR2 FRNRAP. The V end lost 7 bases, the J end lost 1 base, and 12 bases lay between the germline ends. This CDR3 comprises 14 residues. The CDR3 sequence is CASALAGGTDTQYF. In nucleotides, the CDR3 is TGTGCTAGTGCCTTAGCCGGCGGCACAGATACGCAGTATTTT.

This clone was detected only a few times. The chain couples TRBV9 to TRBJ1-2; TRBD1 is a possible D gene (6 bases). V was shortened by 4 bases and J by 4 bases, with 23 bases between the two germline ends. There are 17 residues in the CDR3. Germline-derived CDR1 and CDR2 are SGDLS and YYNGEE. Here the CDR3 reads CASSPQGFTGSVYGYTF. The CDR3 nucleotides read TGTGCCAGCAGCCCTCAAGGCTTCACAGGGTCTGTCTATGGCTACACCTTC.

V gene TRBV5-1 combines with J gene TRBJ2-1, with 8 bases fitting TRBD2. CDR3 length equals 16 residues. Germline-derived CDR1 and CDR2 are SGHRS and YFSETQ. The V segment lost 0 bases and the J segment 1 base; nucleotides outside the gene matches: 3. CDR3: CASSLVSSGSYNEQFF. The CDR3, as DNA: TGCGCCAGCAGCTTGGTCTCTAGCGGGTCCTACAATGAGCAGTTCTTC.

This clone was seen a handful of times. This chain joins TRBV19 and TRBJ2-5; no definite D call. The CDR3 sequence is 15 residues long. Germline assignment: CDR1 LNHDA and CDR2 SQIVND (reference sequence). Trimming pared 0 bases from V and 3 bases from J, leaving 11 bases between. CDR3 nucleotide sequence: TGTGCCAGTAGTATAGAGGTGGCAGTCGAAGAGACCCAGTACTTC. Protein: CASSIEVAVEETQYF. Using reference TRBV19 and TRBJ2-5 for the parts outside the CDR3, the full variable domain is DGGITQSPKYLFRKEGQNVTLSCEQNLNHDAMYWYRQDPGQGLRLIYYSQIVNDFQKGDIAEGYSVSREKKESFPLTVTSAQKNPTAFYLCASSIEVAVEETQYFGPGTRLLVL.

The chain is built from TRBV6-1 and TRBJ2-5; D perhaps matches TRBD2 (5 bases). CDR3 length equals 12 residues. Germline CDR1 and CDR2: MNHNS and SASEGT. Trimming stripped 4 bases from V and 2 bases from J, with 5 bases between. The chain's CDR3 is CASSGTQETQYF. The CDR3 coding sequence is TGTGCCAGCAGTGGGACTCAAGAGACCCAGTACTTC.

The rearrangement joins TRBV15 to TRBJ2-7, with 7 positions matching TRBD1. V was clipped by 0 bases and J by 2 bases; unmatched bases: 10. Germline V lookup: CDR1 LNHNV, CDR2 YYDKDF (reference sequence). This CDR3 contains 17 residues. Here the CDR3 reads CATSRDLTGTDAYEQYF. In nucleotides, the CDR3 is TGTGCCACCAGCAGAGACCTGACCGGGACAGATGCCTACGAGCAGTACTTC.

CDR3 nucleotides: TGCAGCGGCGGAGCGGGAGTGAAATATGAGCAGTTCTTC. Amino acids: CSGGAGVKYEQFF. The chain recombines TRBV29-1 with TRBJ2-1; 8 nucleotides agree with TRBD2. The CDR3 consists of 13 residues. The ends lost 7 bases at V and 8 bases at J; junction bases unmatched: 10. Germline CDR1 is SQVTM and CDR2 is ANQGSEA.